This TCR beta chain came from a study of shared clonotypes between healthy human individuals. Several immunoSEQ plates received, in even portions, the genomic DNA of each subset. Each replicate PCR on the sorted subsets used about 220 ng DNA (around 30,000 T cell genomes). Generated by immunoSEQ multiplex PCR, the TCRdb table keeps only in-frame clones and is missing some. The repertoire holds some 2,500,000 clones, over 85% seen once, with 0.35% to 0.45% in the top ten. A remark on this clone: Other DNA sequences in this sample translate to the same CDR3.

This TCR was sampled from a man aged 18 to 29 in good health. Some clones in this sample may be carry-over from other donors' samples. Sequenced sample: naive CD4+ T cells from PBMCs. As to subset: CD45RA+ positively selected.

The CDR3 DNA reads TGCAGCGTGGTACAGGGGGCTAACTATGGCTACACCTTC. It translates to CSVVQGANYGYTF. V and J are TRBV29-1 and TRBJ1-2; 8 nucleotides line up with TRBD1. This CDR3 is built from 13 residues. Germline CDR1 SQVTM, CDR2 ANQGSEA. With 6 bases clipped from V and 0 bases from J, the junction kept 3 bases outside the gene matches.